This T cell receptor beta chain originates from a study of CD8+CD57+ T cells in acquired aplastic anemia. Study-wide results and caveats: It was found that more than 25 CD8+ CDR3 sequences were shared between patients and controls.

The authors sequenced patients whose flow cytometry had shown CD8+CD57+ cell expansion. Diagnosis of severe acquired aplastic anemia applied to all patients. Patient blood was sampled before any therapy had been received. On this clonotype itself: Its specificity is not known.

Germline V gene data show CDR1 as KGHDR and CDR2 as SFDVKD. Trimming stripped 6 bases from V and 3 bases from J, with 8 bases between. This CDR3 is built from 12 residues. The use of genomic DNA as template underpinned the TCR beta VDJ and CDR3 profiling. TCRdb re-analysed the reads in MiXCR, keeping a single row per CDR3 protein. The sample contains hundreds of thousands of distinct CDR3 sequences, around 33% of which appear only once. The J gene is TRBJ2-7, the V gene TRBV24-1; D gene unclear. Sequenced material: sorted CD4+, CD8+, or CD8+CD57+ T cells (not recorded which) from PBMCs. This sequence originates from a human donor with aplastic anemia. CDR3: CATSSPNYEQYF. In DNA, the CDR3 is TGTGCCACCAGTTCTCCCAACTACGAGCAGTACTTC.